This paragraph covers one TCR beta chain sequence. There are 13 residues in the CDR3. J gave up 4 bases and V 9 bases, and 9 bases lay outside the gene matches. CDR1 and CDR2 from the germline V gene are ENHRY and SYGVKD. This sample stems from a study of blood T cell repertoires in COVID-19. Using immunoSEQ multiplex PCR, the repertoire was profiled, and TCRdb retains in-frame clones only, with some absent. The data show about 180,000 clones, with more than 70% seen just once and 7% to 10% held by the top ten. The source of this sequence is a woman in her 30s who had recovered from COVID-19. The chain combines TRBV10-3 with TRBJ2-7; TRBD2 matches at 7 bases. Sequences were obtained from PBMCs or T cells enriched from blood (not recorded which). Here the CDR3 reads CAIRLAGAYEQYF. The CDR3 bases are TGTGCCATAAGACTAGCTGGGGCTTACGAGCAGTACTTC.